A selection of T cell receptor beta chains follows, all from one sample in a study of T cells in Graves' hyperthyroidism and ophthalmopathy. MiXCR, applied by TCRdb to the multiplex PCR reads, yields one record per CDR3 protein. The table shows more than 300,000 distinct CDR3 sequences, with approximately 14% occurring only once. Material for sequencing was blood. These receptors were taken from a woman in her thirties with Graves' ophthalmopathy. Both conserved end residues are part of each CDR3. Fields, in order: V gene, J gene, clone size, CDR3 length, CDR3 protein. The size of a clone is reported for some rows only, either as once, few or many, or as a class for expanded clones.

v_call: TRBV27
j_call: TRBJ2-7
clone_size: few
cdr3_length: 14
cdr3_aa: CASSLGQGSFEQYF

v_call: TRBV2
j_call: TRBJ2-1
clone_size: once
cdr3_length: 17
cdr3_aa: CASSKTRTSGSRNEQFF

v_call: TRBV6-4
j_call: TRBJ2-1
clone_size: many
cdr3_length: 14
cdr3_aa: CASSEESSYNEQFF

v_call: TRBV29-1
j_call: TRBJ2-5
clone_size: -
cdr3_length: 16
cdr3_aa: CSVDPATGAGVETQYF

v_call: TRBV7-9
j_call: TRBJ2-5
clone_size: -
cdr3_length: 14
cdr3_aa: CASLGGAHQETQYF

v_call: TRBV7-9
j_call: TRBJ2-7
clone_size: many
cdr3_length: 14
cdr3_aa: CASSTSRRVYEQYF

v_call: TRBV4-1
j_call: TRBJ2-1
clone_size: few
cdr3_length: 17
cdr3_aa: CASSQGPDRGRENEQFF

v_call: TRBV19
j_call: TRBJ2-1
clone_size: -
cdr3_length: 14
cdr3_aa: CASTGGRWVDEQFF

v_call: TRBV28
j_call: TRBJ2-2
clone_size: many
cdr3_length: 14
cdr3_aa: CASSRNEGTGELFF

v_call: TRBV12-3/TRBV12-4
j_call: TRBJ2-7
clone_size: many
cdr3_length: 13
cdr3_aa: CASSYRGFYEQYF

v_call: TRBV18
j_call: TRBJ2-1
clone_size: many
cdr3_length: 15
cdr3_aa: CASSLATSGGYEQFF

v_call: TRBV2
j_call: TRBJ2-1
clone_size: many
cdr3_length: 13
cdr3_aa: CASSNRARREQFF

v_call: TRBV20-1
j_call: TRBJ2-3
clone_size: many
cdr3_length: 15
cdr3_aa: CSARDSYRMPDTQYF

v_call: TRBV5-1
j_call: TRBJ2-1
clone_size: many
cdr3_length: 18
cdr3_aa: CASSLTPPVGGAYNEQFF

v_call: TRBV10-3
j_call: TRBJ2-7
clone_size: many
cdr3_length: 15
cdr3_aa: CAISVTGSNLYEQYF

v_call: TRBV27
j_call: TRBJ1-2
clone_size: many
cdr3_length: 19
cdr3_aa: CASSLKAGGQGKTKYGYTF